The T cell receptor beta chain under discussion was sequenced for a study of cytomegalovirus exposure and HLA in healthy donors. The germline CDR1 and CDR2 sequences are SGHNT and YYREEE (reference sequence). V trimming: 4 bases; J trimming: 1 base; junction bases outside the gene matches: 6. The CDR3 runs 15 residues. The study ran its PCR with 60 Vbeta and 13 Jbeta primers. Clones were sequenced by immunoSEQ multiplex PCR, and TCRdb holds only the in-frame ones, with some missing. The sample consists of under 100,000 clones, roughly 82% of them appearing once. The receptor comes from a human donor in good health. The chain links TRBV5-4 to TRBJ1-1, with 8 positions matching TRBD1. Material: PBMCs. DNA for the CDR3: TGTGCCAGCAGCCTTCCAGGGGGCTCGAACACTGAAGCTTTCTTT. This translates into CASSLPGGSNTEAFF.